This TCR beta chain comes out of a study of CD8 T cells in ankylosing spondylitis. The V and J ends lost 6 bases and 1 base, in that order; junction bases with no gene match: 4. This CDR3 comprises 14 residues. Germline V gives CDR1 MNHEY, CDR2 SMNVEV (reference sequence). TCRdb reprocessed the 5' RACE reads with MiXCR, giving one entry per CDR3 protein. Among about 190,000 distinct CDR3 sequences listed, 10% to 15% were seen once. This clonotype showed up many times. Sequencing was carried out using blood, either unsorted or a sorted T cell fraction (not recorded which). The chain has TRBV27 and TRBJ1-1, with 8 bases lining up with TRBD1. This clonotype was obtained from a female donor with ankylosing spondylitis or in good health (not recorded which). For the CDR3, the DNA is TGTGCCAGCAGGATACAGGGGGGGAACACTGAAGCTTTCTTT. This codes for CASRIQGGNTEAFF.